Listed below are T cell receptor beta chains from one sample, sequenced in a study of shared clonotypes between healthy human individuals. TCRdb's table, derived via immunoSEQ multiplex PCR, lists solely in-frame clones and lacks some. In the table there are approximately 1.1 million clones, about four fifths of which are singletons. Sample: memory CD4+ T cells from PBMCs. Source of these receptors: a man between 18 and 29 years old in good health. Some clones in this sample may be carry-over from other donors' samples. Each CDR3 is given with its conserved first and last residue. The order of the fields is CDR3 length, J gene, D gene, V gene, clone size, CDR3 DNA, CDR3 protein. D genes are given only for firm matches. For some rows the clone size is stated as once, few or many, or as a class when expanded; others skip it.

15	TRBJ2-7	.	TRBV28	.	TGTGCCAGCAGTTCATCATCCCCTCCACTCTACGAGCAGTACTTC	CASSSSSPPLYEQYF
13	TRBJ1-2	.	TRBV7-9	.	TGTGCCAGCAGCCTAGGGGGTTGGGATGGCTACACCTTC	CASSLGGWDGYTF
21	TRBJ1-2	TRBD1	TRBV29-1	.	TGCAGCGTTGAAAACAGAAGAGGGACAGGGGGAAAGTTCCCCTCTAACTATGGCTACACCTTC	CSVENRRGTGGKFPSNYGYTF
16	TRBJ2-7	TRBD1	TRBV19	once	TGTGCCAGTAGTGCTACTGACAGGGGCAAATCCTACGAGCAGTACTTC	CASSATDRGKSYEQYF
16	TRBJ2-2	TRBD1	TRBV7-2	.	TGTGCCAGCACCCTTAGGTGGGACAGGAACACCGGGGAGCTGTTTTTT	CASTLRWDRNTGELFF
15	TRBJ2-1	.	TRBV5-1	once	TGCGCCAGCAGCTTCGGGAACTTGAATGTGAATGAGCAGTTCTTC	CASSFGNLNVNEQFF
18	TRBJ2-7	TRBD2	TRBV4-1	.	TGCGCCAGCAGCCACGCCCCGGGACTAGCGGGAGGGTTCTACGAGCAGTACTTC	CASSHAPGLAGGFYEQYF
15	TRBJ1-1	.	TRBV7-2	once	TGTGCCAGCAGCTTAGCGGGTTACATGAACACTGAAGCTTTCTTT	CASSLAGYMNTEAFF
11	TRBJ2-7	.	TRBV20-1	.	TGCAGTGCTAGTCCGAGTTGGGAGCAGTACTTC	CSASPSWEQYF
14	TRBJ2-1	.	TRBV7-9	.	TGTGCCAGCAGCTACCTAGCAGATTACAATGAGCAGTTCTTC	CASSYLADYNEQFF
18	TRBJ2-1	TRBD2	TRBV7-3	.	TGTGCCAGCAGCTTACAACCTAGCGGGAGTGGGTCCTACAATGAGCAGTTCTTC	CASSLQPSGSGSYNEQFF
14	TRBJ2-2	.	TRBV7-9	.	TGTGCCAGCAGCTTAGACACTCTCACCGGGGAGCTGTTTTTT	CASSLDTLTGELFF
13	TRBJ1-2	.	TRBV30	.	TGTGCCTGGAGTGACGAATACTTGGATGGCTACACCTTC	CAWSDEYLDGYTF
12	TRBJ2-7	.	TRBV28	.	TGTGCCAGCGCCACGGACACGCGCGAGCAGTACTTC	CASATDTREQYF
17	TRBJ2-5	TRBD2	TRBV6-8	.	TGTGCCAGCAGTCGAGATCTTAAGCGGGAGCCAGGAGAGACCCAGTACTTC	CASSRDLKREPGETQYF
14	TRBJ1-4	.	TRBV29-1	few	TGCAGCGTTGGGGGGAGCCAGTCGAACGAAAAACTGTTTTTT	CSVGGSQSNEKLFF
16	TRBJ2-2	TRBD2	TRBV5-1	once	TGCGCCAGCAGCACTACTAGCGGGGCGAACACCGGGGAGCTGTTTTTT	CASSTTSGANTGELFF
14	TRBJ2-1	.	TRBV28	.	TGTGCCAGCTGGACTACCACGAAGCGCAATGAGCAGTTCTTC	CASWTTTKRNEQFF
15	TRBJ2-7	.	TRBV7-6	.	TGTGCCAGCAGCCTCGGGGGGACAGGCCCCTACGAGCAGTACTTC	CASSLGGTGPYEQYF
14	TRBJ1-6	TRBD1	TRBV5-1	few	TGCGCCAGCAGCTTTACAGGGGAGCGATCACCCCTCCACTTT	CASSFTGERSPLHF
14	TRBJ2-7	TRBD2	TRBV11-2	.	TGTGCCAGCAGCTTACCCGGGACTAGCTACGAGCAGTACTTC	CASSLPGTSYEQYF
13	TRBJ1-2	.	TRBV6-5	.	TGTGCCAGCAGGGGGGCAGGGGAGACAGGCTACACCTTC	CASRGAGETGYTF
17	TRBJ2-2	.	TRBV5-1	.	TGCGCCAGCAGCTTGATGATCTCCACTAAGGACACCGGGGAGCTGTTTTTT	CASSLMISTKDTGELFF
15	TRBJ1-2	.	TRBV5-1	.	TGCGCCAGCAGCTTCGTCGGAACAGGCGGCTATGGCTACACCTTC	CASSFVGTGGYGYTF
15	TRBJ2-3	TRBD2	TRBV5-1	.	TGCGCCAGCAGCGGTAGCGGGAAAGGGGGAGATACGCAGTATTTT	CASSGSGKGGDTQYF
15	TRBJ1-2	.	TRBV7-3	.	TGTGCCAGCAGCCCTACGGTACAGGGCCTCTATGGCTACACCTTC	CASSPTVQGLYGYTF
14	TRBJ2-3	.	TRBV5-1	.	TGCGCCAGCAACCCGGCTACCAGCACAGATACGCAGTATTTT	CASNPATSTDTQYF
15	TRBJ2-2	TRBD2	TRBV2	.	TGTGCCAGCAGTCAACTAGCGGGAGACACCGGGGAGCTGTTTTTT	CASSQLAGDTGELFF
15	TRBJ2-7	.	TRBV21-1	few	TGTGCCAGCAGCAAAGTAAGGAGAGGATCCTACGAGCAGTACTTC	CASSKVRRGSYEQYF
14	TRBJ2-3	TRBD1	TRBV29-1	.	TGCAGCTCCTCATGGGGGACAGACACAGATACGCAGTATTTT	CSSSWGTDTDTQYF
15	TRBJ1-3	.	TRBV7-3	.	TGTGCCAGCAGCTTAACAGCAGGGGCTGGAAACACCATATATTTT	CASSLTAGAGNTIYF
13	TRBJ2-1	.	TRBV6-5	.	TGTGCCAGCAGCCTGGACAGTTACAATGAGCAGTTCTTC	CASSLDSYNEQFF
14	TRBJ2-1	.	TRBV5-1	.	TGCGCCAGCAATCCGAATGCGGGCGGCAATGAGCAGTTCTTC	CASNPNAGGNEQFF
14	TRBJ2-1	TRBD2	TRBV18	.	TGTGCCAGCTCTACGGGACTAGCCTACAATGAGCAGTTCTTC	CASSTGLAYNEQFF
14	TRBJ1-5	.	TRBV7-2	few	TGTGCCAGCAGCTTTGTAACAGTCAATCAGCCCCAGCATTTT	CASSFVTVNQPQHF
13	TRBJ1-1	.	TRBV7-2	.	TGTGCCAGCAGCTCAGACAGGCGCCGGGAAGCTTTCTTT	CASSSDRRREAFF
19	TRBJ2-2	.	TRBV28	.	TGTGCCAGCAGTTTTCCCGGGACTCGAGTTAGGGCGAACACCGGGGAGCTGTTTTTT	CASSFPGTRVRANTGELFF
13	TRBJ2-5	.	TRBV9	.	TGTGCCAGCAGCGTAGCGGCGCAAGAGACCCAGTACTTC	CASSVAAQETQYF
11	TRBJ1-4	.	TRBV28	few	TGTGCCAGCCGCCTTGATTCCCAACTGTTTTTT	CASRLDSQLFF
14	TRBJ2-7	.	TRBV11-2	.	TGTGCCAGCAGCACCGACCCCCGGTCAATCGAGCAGTACTTC	CASSTDPRSIEQYF
15	TRBJ2-7	.	TRBV29-1	once	TGCAGCGTTGGACACCAGGGCCCGCCTTTCTACGAGCAGTACTTC	CSVGHQGPPFYEQYF
16	TRBJ2-2	TRBD1	TRBV28	.	TGTGCCAGCAGTCTCCGAACAGGGGTCGGTACCGGGGAGCTGTTTTTT	CASSLRTGVGTGELFF
14	TRBJ1-2	TRBD1	TRBV9	many	TGTGCCAGCAGTCCGGGACAGGGATATGGTGGCTACACCTTC	CASSPGQGYGGYTF
16	TRBJ2-5	.	TRBV6-5	once	TGTGCCAGCAGTTCAGGTGCGGGTAGGAGGATGGAGACCCAGTACTTC	CASSSGAGRRMETQYF
15	TRBJ1-6	.	TRBV5-1	.	TGCGCCAGCAGCTTGGCAGGTTTGGCGGATTCACCCCTCCACTTT	CASSLAGLADSPLHF
12	TRBJ2-7	.	TRBV7-2	.	TGTGCCAGCAGCCAGCGGCCCTACGAGCAGTACTTC	CASSQRPYEQYF
17	TRBJ1-4	TRBD1	TRBV5-1	.	TGCGCCAGCAGCTTGGCCCGAGATTCAGGGGGGGTTGAAAAACTGTTTTTT	CASSLARDSGGVEKLFF
15	TRBJ1-2	.	TRBV14	.	TGTGCCAGCAGCCAAGGCGGGAGGGGACCCTATGGCTACACCTTC	CASSQGGRGPYGYTF
15	TRBJ2-5	.	TRBV10-3	.	TGTGCCATCCGGGACAGCCAGGCTGGGGGGGAGACCCAGTACTTC	CAIRDSQAGGETQYF
15	TRBJ2-3	TRBD1	TRBV5-4	once	TGTGCCAGCAGCTCCCGGGACAGGCCTCCAGATACGCAGTATTTT	CASSSRDRPPDTQYF
15	TRBJ2-7	TRBD1	TRBV7-8	.	TGTGCCAGCAGCTACCGGGACAGGGCCCACTACGAGCAGTACTTC	CASSYRDRAHYEQYF
14	TRBJ1-2	TRBD1	TRBV28	.	TGTGCCAGCACCCTACCTACAGGGGGCGATGGCTACACCTTC	CASTLPTGGDGYTF
15	TRBJ2-1	.	TRBV6-5	.	TGTGCCAGCAGTACCCACCTCCCGGGATCGAATGAGCAGTTCTTC	CASSTHLPGSNEQFF
13	TRBJ2-7	.	TRBV19	.	TGTGCCAGTAGTATACGTCTAGAAGGGGTGCAGTACTTC	CASSIRLEGVQYF